The entry below gives a single T cell receptor beta chain sequence along with its context. The sample is drawn from a study of T cell changes during pregnancy in multiple sclerosis. Only in-frame clones appear in the TCRdb table, and some are missing; sequencing was by immunoSEQ multiplex PCR. The table lists tens of thousands of clones, about 90% of them singletons, with approximately 0.47% in the top ten. From germline, CDR1 is SGDLS and CDR2 YYNGEE. The CDR3 totals 12 residues. The V end was cut by 3 bases, the J end by 4 bases, with 7 bases between. This TCR was sampled from a female donor with multiple sclerosis, enrolled in a pregnancy study. The chain recombines TRBV9 with TRBJ2-5; unclear D gene. The sequences come from CD4+ T cells from peripheral blood mononuclear cells, collected in the second trimester of pregnancy. The CDR3: CASSGLGETQYF. CDR3 DNA sequence: TGTGCCAGCAGCGGTCTCGGAGAGACCCAGTACTTC.